This entry lists 20 T cell receptor beta chains sequenced from one sample in a study of T cells in Graves' hyperthyroidism and ophthalmopathy (dated by TCRdb to between 2019 and 2020). The receptor library was made with multiplex PCR. This sample was sequenced with an Illumina HiSeq 2000. Amplification of TCR beta CDR3 regions was carried out from RNA transcripts. For the first round of RT-PCR on the TCR CDR3, the HTBI primer set was used together with the Qiagen OneStep RT-PCR kit. The public sequencing data were trimmed at Q25 with fastp and processed into clonotypes with MiXCR by TCRdb, which kept only in-frame beta chains. When rows share a CDR3 protein, they turn into one entry using the most common DNA and genes. The table for this sample lists around 600,000 distinct CDR3 sequences; about 45% of them were counted only once. The ten top clones hold less than 9% of the sample. Source material: peripheral blood or thyroid tissue (not recorded which). The receptors were sampled from an adult man with Graves' disease, either hyperthyroidism or ophthalmopathy (not recorded which).

This clonotype was counted at least ten times. This chain uses TRBV7-2 with TRBJ2-7; TRBD1 agrees at 9 bases. The CDR3 loop spans 14 amino acids. CDR1 is SGHTA and CDR2 is FQGNSA in the germline V gene. The trim removed 5 bases at V and 1 base at J, leaving 3 bases unmatched. The CDR3 coding sequence is TGTGCCAGCAGCGAAGGACAGGGGTCCTACGAGCAGTACTTC. Amino acid sequence: CASSEGQGSYEQYF. The full variable domain, rest sourced from reference TRBV7-2 and TRBJ2-7, is GAGVSQSPSNKVTEKGKDVELRCDPISGHTALYWYRQSLGQGLEFLIYFQGNSAPDKSGLPSDRFSAERTGGSVSTLTIQRTQQEDSAVYLCASSEGQGSYEQYFGPGTRLTVT.

The rearrangement uses TRBV2 and TRBJ2-5; 9 bases fit TRBD2. The CDR3 is made up of 15 amino acids. The ends lost 4 bases at V and 1 base at J; junction bases unmatched: 4. The germline gives CDR1 SNHLY, CDR2 FYNNEI. The CDR3 spells CASSVAGGAQETQYF. CDR3 nucleotide sequence: TGTGCCAGCAGTGTGGCGGGAGGGGCCCAAGAGACCCAGTACTTC.

V gene TRBV13 combines with J gene TRBJ1-4; D remains unclear. Germline CDR1 PRHDT, CDR2 FYEKMQ (reference sequence). V shed 6 bases and J shed 0 bases, with 11 bases lying between them. CDR3 length: 15 residues. The CDR3 loop is CASSSRLATNEKLFF. As DNA, the CDR3 is TGTGCCAGCAGTTCGAGACTCGCAACTAATGAAAAACTGTTTTTT.

This clonotype came up many times. The gene calls are TRBV7-9 and TRBJ2-6, with TRBD1 matching 7 bases. The CDR3 extends over 15 amino acids. Germline V gene data show CDR1 as SEHNR and CDR2 as FQNEAQ (reference sequence). Trimming at V came to 5 bases and at J to 9 bases, leaving 10 bases not matched to a gene. CDR3 in DNA: TGTGCCAGCAGCCTTCGACAGGGCGTGGGCAACGTCCTGACTTTC. Protein sequence: CASSLRQGVGNVLTF.

Notes on this clonotype: A read error is possible here, since a much larger clone lies one base away. The chain uses TRBV5-1 and TRBJ1-2; D gene unclear. Between the trimmed V and J ends, which lost 0 bases and 4 bases, there was a span of 13 bases. The CDR3 has 15 amino acids. The germline CDR1 and CDR2 sequences are SGHRS and YFSETQ. The CDR3 nucleotides read TGCGCCAGCAGCTTGGCCTATGGACCCACCTATGGCTACACCTTC. Translation: CASSLAYGPTYGYTF.

This clonotype has just a few counts. This chain links TRBV20-1 with TRBJ2-7; 10 bases align to TRBD2. The germline V gene encodes CDR1 DFQATT and CDR2 SNEGSKA (reference sequence). V lost 5 bases to trimming and J lost 5 bases; unmatched junction nucleotides: 15. The CDR3 sequence is 16 residues long. CDR3 region: CSAHPASGGAAHEQYF. In nucleotides, the CDR3 is TGCAGTGCTCACCCCGCGAGCGGGGGGGCGGCCCACGAGCAGTACTTC.

The sample holds a few counts of this clonotype. The V gene is TRBV7-3, the J gene TRBJ2-7; D may match TRBD1 or TRBD2 (5 bases each). The CDR3 length is 16 residues. The germline CDR1 and CDR2 sequences are SGHTA and FQGTGA. V dropped 6 bases and J dropped 2 bases, with 20 bases sitting between them. The CDR3 bases are TGTGCCAGCAGTCTGCCCGGACCGGGACGGGCCTACGAGCAGTACTTC. This codes for CASSLPGPGRAYEQYF.

The chain uses TRBV10-3 and TRBJ1-6; D might be TRBD1 (6 bases). Trimming took 4 bases from V and 6 from J, leaving 16 bases between them. CDR3 size: 16 residues. Per the germline V gene, CDR1 is ENHRY and CDR2 is SYGVKD. As DNA, the CDR3 is TGTGCCATCAGTGCTAGAGTAGGGGGTAGTAATTCACCCCTCCACTTT. Translation: CAISARVGGSNSPLHF.

This clonotype was seen more than once but under ten times. This could be a read error, since a much larger clone is one nucleotide away. The chain combines TRBV20-1 with TRBJ2-5; no reliable D call. This CDR3 is built from 11 residues. Trimming took 3 bases from V and 2 from J, leaving 4 bases between them. The germline CDR1 and CDR2 sequences are DFQATT and SNEGSKA (reference sequence). CDR3 in DNA: TGCAGTGCTAGCCAGCAAGAGACCCAGTACTTC. Protein: CSASQQETQYF.

This clonotype was found a few times. This sequence joins TRBV7-3 and TRBJ2-7; 10 nucleotides align to TRBD2. CDR3 length: 15 amino acids. Germline CDR1 SGHTA, CDR2 FQGTGA. V shed 5 bases and J 5 bases; nucleotides not matched to a gene: 9. The CDR3 protein is CASSVEAGLANEQYF. Here the CDR3 DNA reads TGTGCCAGCAGCGTAGAGGCGGGACTAGCGAACGAGCAGTACTTC.

This clonotype was seen ten or more times. The genes are TRBV2 and TRBJ1-4, with a weak D call TRBD1 (5 bases). Germline CDR1 reads SNHLY; CDR2 reads FYNNEI. The CDR3 is made up of 14 amino acids. V lost 5 bases, J lost 1 base, and 8 bases lay in between. The CDR3 sequence: CASSPGRTNEKLFF. In DNA, the CDR3 is TGTGCCAGCAGTCCGGGACGAACTAATGAAAAACTGTTTTTT.

The genes are TRBV12-3 or TRBV12-4 and TRBJ1-2; D not certain. The V and J ends lost 2 bases and 7 bases respectively, with 5 bases between them. The CDR3 has 11 amino acids. CDR3 nucleotides: TGTGCCAGCAGTTTATATGCTGGCTACACCTTC. Protein: CASSLYAGYTF.

The rearrangement joins TRBV6-1 to TRBJ2-3; 9 nucleotides line up with TRBD2. Germline-derived CDR1 and CDR2 are MNHNS and SASEGT. Trimming at V came to 5 bases and at J to 0 bases, leaving 3 bases not matched to a gene. This CDR3 has 15 residues. The CDR3 DNA follows: TGTGCCAGCAGTCGTCTAGCGGGGAGCACAGATACGCAGTATTTT. The encoded protein is CASSRLAGSTDTQYF.

The sample holds one count of this clonotype. The rearrangement links TRBV20-1 to TRBJ1-6, with a tentative D call TRBD1 (5 bases). CDR1 DFQATT and CDR2 SNEGSKA come from the germline V gene (reference sequence). V shed 1 base and J shed 4 bases, with 11 bases lying between them. The CDR3 has 15 amino acids. The CDR3 bases are TGCAGTGCTAGAGCCGGGACGGGGTATAATTCACCCCTCCACTTT. Its translation is CSARAGTGYNSPLHF.

CDR3 sequence: CASSVERGNTEAFF. CDR3 DNA: TGTGCCAGCAGCGTAGAGAGAGGGAACACTGAAGCTTTCTTT. This sequence joins TRBV9 and TRBJ1-1; no clear D. V lost 0 bases to trimming and J lost 1 base, with 7 bases between them. Per germline, CDR1 SGDLS and CDR2 YYNGEE. This CDR3 contains 14 residues. The complete variable domain, with remaining parts taken from reference TRBV9 and TRBJ1-1, reads DSGVTQTPKHLITATGQRVTLRCSPRSGDLSVYWYQQSLDQGLQFLIQYYNGEERAKGNILERFSAQQFPDLHSELNLSSLELGDSALYFCASSVERGNTEAFFGQGTRLTVV.

This clonotype was recorded many times. The chain joins TRBV29-1 to TRBJ2-7; the D gene could be TRBD1 or TRBD2 (5 bases each). Trimming removed 7 bases at V and 5 bases at J, with 12 bases between. This CDR3 has 11 residues. CDR1 is SQVTM and CDR2 is ANQGSEA in the germline V gene. CDR3 residues: CSAGEGHEQYF. CDR3 sequence (DNA): TGCAGCGCTGGAGAGGGGCACGAGCAGTACTTC.

This clonotype was counted only a few times. The V gene is TRBV19, the J gene TRBJ1-5, with D tentatively TRBD1 (5 bases). Germline V lookup: CDR1 LNHDA, CDR2 SQIVND (reference sequence). The germline V and J ends were trimmed by 6 bases and 7 bases, with 16 bases remaining between them. The CDR3 extends over 14 amino acids. CDR3 protein: CASRGPTAGQPQHF. The CDR3 nucleotides read TGTGCCAGTAGGGGACCGACTGCGGGGCAGCCCCAGCATTTT. Full variable domain (missing parts from reference TRBV19 and TRBJ1-5): DGGITQSPKYLFRKEGQNVTLSCEQNLNHDAMYWYRQDPGQGLRLIYYSQIVNDFQKGDIAEGYSVSREKKESFPLTVTSAQKNPTAFYLCASRGPTAGQPQHFGDGTRLSIL.

This clonotype occurred many times. The chain is built from TRBV2 and TRBJ2-5; 10 bases map to TRBD1. The CDR3 is 14 residues long. J lost 5 bases, V lost 5 bases, and 5 bases had no gene match. Looked up from germline, CDR1 is SNHLY and CDR2 is FYNNEI. The chain's CDR3 is CASSNRDRGETQYF. DNA for the CDR3: TGTGCCAGCAGTAACCGGGACAGGGGTGAGACCCAGTACTTC.

Regarding this clonotype: Relative to the germline gene, one junction end is altered; a read error may explain this. The rearrangement uses TRBV10-3 and TRBJ2-7; no clear D gene. The CDR3 length is 15 residues. Germline V CDR1 and CDR2: ENHRY, SYGVKD. The CDR3 here is CASSYSIARSFEQYF. Written as DNA, the CDR3 is TGTGCCAGCAGTTACTCGATAGCCAGGTCATTCGAGCAGTACTTC.

The gene calls are TRBV7-8 and TRBJ2-2; D perhaps matches TRBD2 (5 bases). Per the germline V gene, CDR1 is SGHVS and CDR2 is FQNEAQ. V was trimmed by 5 bases and J by 2 bases, leaving 18 bases between them. This CDR3 comprises 17 residues. CDR3: CASSQDRGSSNTGELFF. In nucleotides, the CDR3 is TGTGCCAGCAGCCAAGATCGGGGTAGCTCAAACACCGGGGAGCTGTTTTTT.